Listed here are 19 T cell receptor beta chains from one sample, sequenced in a study of cytomegalovirus exposure and HLA in healthy donors. PCR employed 60 Vbeta and 13 Jbeta primers. Clones were sequenced by immunoSEQ multiplex PCR, and TCRdb holds only the in-frame ones, with some missing. The sample lists around 230,000 clones, roughly 84% seen once, with roughly 0.26% in the top ten. Sequenced input: PBMCs. The receptors stem from a girl between 2 and 10 years old in good health and CMV-seronegative.

The rearrangement links TRBV11-2 to TRBJ2-1; 7 nucleotides agree with TRBD2. This CDR3 is built from 15 residues. Losses at the gene ends were 5 bases for V and 4 bases for J; bases not matched to a gene: 8. Germline V CDR1 and CDR2: SGHAT, FQNNGV. The CDR3 region is CASSILAVLYNEQFF. The CDR3 nucleotides are TGTGCCAGCAGCATCCTAGCGGTGCTTTACAATGAGCAGTTCTTC.

This clone occurred a few times. This chain links TRBV10-1 with TRBJ2-1; the D gene is possibly TRBD1 (6 bases). Trimming left V 4 bases short and J 7 bases short, with 14 bases between. Germline V gene lookup returns CDR1 WNHNN and CDR2 SYGVQD (reference sequence). CDR3 length equals 14 residues. CDR3 coding DNA: TGCGCCAGCAGTGGGGGGCCCAACCGGAATGAGCAGTTCTTC. Translation: CASSGGPNRNEQFF.

The gene calls are TRBV5-1 and TRBJ2-1; TRBD1 matches 7 bases. This CDR3 contains 15 residues. V was clipped by 4 bases and J by 7 bases; unmatched bases: 11. Germline V lookup: CDR1 SGHRS, CDR2 YFSETQ. In DNA, the CDR3 is TGCGCCAGCAGCGGCGGAGCAGGGGGAGAAAATGAGCAGTTCTTC. It codes for CASSGGAGGENEQFF. The whole variable domain, filled in from reference TRBV5-1 and TRBJ2-1, reads KAGVTQTPRYLIKTRGQQVTLSCSPISGHRSVSWYQQTPGQGLQFLFEYFSETQRNKGNFPGRFSGRQFSNSRSEMNVSTLELGDSALYLCASSGGAGGENEQFFGPGTRLTVL.

The chain uses TRBV6-5 and TRBJ1-1, with TRBD1 identical over 7 bases. There are 14 residues in the CDR3. CDR1 MNHEY and CDR2 SVGAGI come from the germline V gene. Trimming cost V 6 bases and J 1 base; bases outside gene matches: 5. The CDR3 nucleotides are TGTGCCAGCAGGCGGGGACAGCCGAACACTGAAGCTTTCTTT. Translating gives CASRRGQPNTEAFF.

The chain couples TRBV27 to TRBJ2-1; 8 positions agree with TRBD2. CDR3 size: 16 residues. Germline V gene data show CDR1 as MNHEY and CDR2 as SMNVEV (reference sequence). After removal of 2 bases from V and 4 bases from J, the junction contained 7 bases not matched to a gene. The chain's CDR3 is CASSLRSGSRYNEQFF. The CDR3 coding sequence is TGTGCCAGCAGTTTAAGGAGCGGGAGCCGTTACAATGAGCAGTTCTTC.

The chain couples TRBV5-1 to TRBJ1-1, with D maybe TRBD1 (6 bases). From germline, CDR1 is SGHRS and CDR2 YFSETQ. V lost 4 bases, J lost 8 bases, and 21 bases lay in between. This CDR3 comprises 15 residues. CDR3 sequence reads: CASSPLLLTGLEAFF. Here the CDR3 DNA reads TGCGCCAGCAGCCCACTCCTTTTGACAGGTTTAGAAGCTTTCTTT.

The rearrangement links TRBV7-9 to TRBJ1-1; D possibly corresponds to TRBD1 (5 bases). The CDR3 spans 14 residues. The V end lost 8 bases, the J end lost 0 bases, and 13 bases lay between the germline ends. From germline, CDR1 is SEHNR and CDR2 FQNEAQ (reference sequence). The CDR3 sequence is CASCGRGVNTEAFF. CDR3 DNA sequence: TGTGCCAGCTGTGGACGGGGGGTGAACACTGAAGCTTTCTTT.

This chain uses TRBV5-1 with TRBJ2-1; 9 bases align to TRBD2. CDR1 and CDR2 from the germline V gene are SGHRS and YFSETQ. CDR3 length equals 17 residues. V shed 2 bases, J shed 7 bases, and the junction held 13 bases outside the gene matches. CDR3 amino acids: CASSFGPGRGGRNEQFF. The CDR3 bases are TGCGCCAGCAGCTTTGGGCCGGGGCGGGGGGGCCGAAATGAGCAGTTCTTC.

The rearrangement joins TRBV7-7 to TRBJ2-2; a possible D gene is TRBD2 (5 bases). Germline V lookup: CDR1 SSHAT, CDR2 FNYEAQ (reference sequence). The CDR3 extends over 12 amino acids. The V and J ends lost 3 bases and 8 bases respectively, with 7 bases between them. CDR3 residues: CASSLRVGELFF. CDR3 bases: TGTGCCAGCAGCTTGAGGGTTGGGGAGCTGTTTTTT.

The rearrangement links TRBV6-5 to TRBJ2-7; no reliable D call. CDR3 length equals 14 residues. Germline V gives CDR1 MNHEY, CDR2 SVGAGI. Trimming left V 2 bases short and J 2 bases short, with 10 bases between. CDR3 region: CASSYSRTPYEQYF. The CDR3 DNA is TGTGCCAGCAGTTACAGTCGAACACCCTACGAGCAGTACTTC.

This chain uses TRBV13 with TRBJ2-3, with 11 bases that match TRBD2. V was clipped by 3 bases and J by 6 bases; unmatched bases: 5. This CDR3 contains 15 residues. Per germline, CDR1 PRHDT and CDR2 FYEKMQ (reference sequence). The CDR3 is CASSLQLAGVDTQYF. The CDR3 DNA is TGTGCCAGCAGCTTGCAACTAGCGGGAGTCGATACGCAGTATTTT. Combining the CDR3 with reference TRBV13 and TRBJ2-3 gives the whole variable domain AAGVIQSPRHLIKEKRETATLKCYPIPRHDTVYWYQQGPGQDPQFLISFYEKMQSDKGSIPDRFSAQQFSDYHSELNMSSLELGDSALYFCASSLQLAGVDTQYFGPGTRLTVL.

The chain employs TRBV4-2 and TRBJ2-3, with TRBD2 as a possible D gene (5 bases). V lost 4 bases to trimming and J lost 5 bases, with 22 bases between them. Germline V gene sequence: CDR1 LGHNA, CDR2 YNFKEQ. This CDR3 comprises 17 residues. In DNA, the CDR3 is TGTGCCAGCAGCCGACCTAGGCACGGGGTCACACAAGATACGCAGTATTTT. This translates into CASSRPRHGVTQDTQYF.

This chain connects TRBV5-1 to TRBJ1-3; TRBD1 agrees at 8 bases. Looked up from germline, CDR1 is SGHRS and CDR2 is YFSETQ. The CDR3 sequence is 15 residues long. After removal of 4 bases from V and 4 bases from J, the junction contained 7 bases not matched to a gene. CDR3 sequence: CASSTDRGPGNTIYF. DNA of the CDR3: TGCGCCAGCAGCACTGACAGGGGCCCAGGAAACACCATATATTTT.

This clone was detected only once. The chain is built from TRBV7-8 and TRBJ1-1; the match to TRBD1 covers 8 bases. The CDR3 has 16 amino acids. After removal of 6 bases from V and 3 bases from J, the junction contained 12 bases not matched to a gene. Germline CDR1 and CDR2: SGHVS and FQNEAQ. Here the CDR3 reads CASRTRQGPRDTEAFF. As DNA, the CDR3 is TGTGCCAGCAGGACCCGACAGGGGCCGAGGGACACTGAAGCTTTCTTT.

The chain links TRBV2 to TRBJ1-2; possible D gene TRBD1, 6 bases. This CDR3 comprises 12 residues. CDR1 and CDR2 (germline): SNHLY, FYNNEI. V was shortened by 11 bases and J by 3 bases, with 13 bases between the two germline ends. The CDR3 region has the DNA TGTGCCTTGAACAGGGATTACTATGGCTACACCTTC. This encodes CALNRDYYGYTF.

The chain employs TRBV9 and TRBJ2-3, with TRBD2 identical over 11 bases. Germline CDR1 SGDLS, CDR2 YYNGEE. This CDR3 comprises 18 residues. The junction had 10 bases not matched to a gene; V was cut back by 0 bases and J by 4 bases. The chain's CDR3 is CASSVAFSGGGRSDTQYF. Written as DNA, the CDR3 is TGTGCCAGCAGCGTAGCTTTTAGCGGGGGGGGCCGATCAGATACGCAGTATTTT. The full variable domain, its missing parts supplied by reference TRBV9 and TRBJ2-3, is DSGVTQTPKHLITATGQRVTLRCSPRSGDLSVYWYQQSLDQGLQFLIQYYNGEERAKGNILERFSAQQFPDLHSELNLSSLELGDSALYFCASSVAFSGGGRSDTQYFGPGTRLTVL.

This clone was recorded a few times. In DNA form, the CDR3 reads TGTGCTAGTGGTTTGGTACCGGCAGGGGGCTCTGGAAACACCATATATTTT. This translates into CASGLVPAGGSGNTIYF. This chain connects TRBV12-5 to TRBJ1-3; 7 positions match TRBD1. V dropped 0 bases and J dropped 0; count of bases not matched to a gene: 5. This CDR3 is built from 17 residues. CDR1 is LGHNT and CDR2 is FRNRAP in the germline V gene.

CDR3 protein: CASSGGVNTEAFF. The CDR3 coding sequence is TGTGCCAGCAGTGGGGGGGTTAACACTGAAGCTTTCTTT. The chain has TRBV6-1 and TRBJ1-1; TRBD1 is a possible D gene (5 bases). Deletions cut 4 bases from V and 2 bases from J, with 8 bases between. Germline V lookup: CDR1 MNHNS, CDR2 SASEGT. There are 13 residues in the CDR3.

The gene calls are TRBV5-5 and TRBJ2-5; D gene ambiguous. This CDR3 spans 13 amino acids. With 2 bases removed from V and 1 base from J, the gap between germline ends came to 6 bases. CDR1 is SGHKS, CDR2 YYEKEE, per germline (reference sequence). In DNA form, the CDR3 reads TGTGCCAGCAGCTTTTCGGTCCAAGAGACCCAGTACTTC. Protein product: CASSFSVQETQYF.